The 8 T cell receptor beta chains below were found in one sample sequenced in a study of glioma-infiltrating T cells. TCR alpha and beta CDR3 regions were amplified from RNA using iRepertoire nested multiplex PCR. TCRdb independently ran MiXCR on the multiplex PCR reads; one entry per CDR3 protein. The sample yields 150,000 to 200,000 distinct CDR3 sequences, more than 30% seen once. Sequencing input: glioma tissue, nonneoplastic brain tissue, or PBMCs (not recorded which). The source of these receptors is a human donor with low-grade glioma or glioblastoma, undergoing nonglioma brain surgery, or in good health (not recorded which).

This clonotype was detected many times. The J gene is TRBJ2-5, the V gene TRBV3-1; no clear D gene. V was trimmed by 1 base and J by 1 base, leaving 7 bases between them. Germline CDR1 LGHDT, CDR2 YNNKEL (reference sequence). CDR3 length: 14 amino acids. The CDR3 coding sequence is TGTGCCAGCAGCCAAGGTCAGATCCAAGAGACCCAGTACTTC. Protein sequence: CASSQGQIQETQYF.

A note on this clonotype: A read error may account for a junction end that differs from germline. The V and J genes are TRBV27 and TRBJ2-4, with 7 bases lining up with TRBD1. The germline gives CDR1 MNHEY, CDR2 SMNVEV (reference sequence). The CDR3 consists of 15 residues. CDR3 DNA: TGCGCCATCAGTCTCGACCGGGACAGAAGAAACATTCAGTACTTC. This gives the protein CAISLDRDRRNIQYF.

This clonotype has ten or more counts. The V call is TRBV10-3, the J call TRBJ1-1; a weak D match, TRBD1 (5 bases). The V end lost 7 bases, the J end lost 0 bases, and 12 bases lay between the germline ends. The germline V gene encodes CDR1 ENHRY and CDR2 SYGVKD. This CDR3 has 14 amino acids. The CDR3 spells CAITPDSMNTEAFF. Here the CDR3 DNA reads TGTGCCATCACCCCCGACAGTATGAACACTGAAGCTTTCTTT.

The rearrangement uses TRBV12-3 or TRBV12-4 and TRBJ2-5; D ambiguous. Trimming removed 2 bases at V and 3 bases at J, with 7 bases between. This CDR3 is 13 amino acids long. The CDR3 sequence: CASSLNLKETQYF. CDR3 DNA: TGTGCCAGCAGTTTAAACCTCAAAGAGACCCAGTACTTC.

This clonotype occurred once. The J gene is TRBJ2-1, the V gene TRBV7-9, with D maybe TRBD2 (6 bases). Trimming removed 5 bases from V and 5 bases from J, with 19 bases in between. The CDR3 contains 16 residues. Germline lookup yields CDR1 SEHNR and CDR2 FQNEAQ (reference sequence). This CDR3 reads CASSQDREIADNEQFF. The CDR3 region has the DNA TGTGCCAGCAGCCAAGATAGGGAAATAGCGGACAATGAGCAGTTCTTC.

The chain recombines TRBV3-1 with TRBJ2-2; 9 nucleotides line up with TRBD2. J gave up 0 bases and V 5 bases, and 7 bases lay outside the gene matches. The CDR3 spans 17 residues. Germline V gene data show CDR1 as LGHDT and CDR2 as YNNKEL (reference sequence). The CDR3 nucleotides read TGTGCCAGCAGCAAAATAGCGGGAGTATCGAACACCGGGGAGCTGTTTTTT. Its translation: CASSKIAGVSNTGELFF. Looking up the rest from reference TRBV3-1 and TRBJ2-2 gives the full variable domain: DTAVSQTPKYLVTQMGNDKSIKCEQNLGHDTMYWYKQDSKKFLKIMFSYNNKELIINETVPNRFSPKSPDKAHLNLHINSLELGDSAVYFCASSKIAGVSNTGELFFGEGSRLTVL.

Written as DNA, the CDR3 is TGTGCCAGCAGGGGACCGGGACAGAACTCCTACGAGCAGTACTTC. It specifies CASRGPGQNSYEQYF. The rearrangement joins TRBV12-3 or TRBV12-4 to TRBJ2-7; the match to TRBD1 covers 7 bases. The length of the CDR3 is 15 residues. After removal of 6 bases from V and 0 bases from J, the junction contained 8 bases not matched to a gene.

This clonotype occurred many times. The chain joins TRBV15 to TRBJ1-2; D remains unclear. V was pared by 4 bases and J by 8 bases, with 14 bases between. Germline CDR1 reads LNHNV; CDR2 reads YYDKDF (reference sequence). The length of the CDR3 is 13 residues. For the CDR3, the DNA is TGTGCCACCAGCATGACACTCGGTGTAGGCTACACCTTC. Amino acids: CATSMTLGVGYTF.